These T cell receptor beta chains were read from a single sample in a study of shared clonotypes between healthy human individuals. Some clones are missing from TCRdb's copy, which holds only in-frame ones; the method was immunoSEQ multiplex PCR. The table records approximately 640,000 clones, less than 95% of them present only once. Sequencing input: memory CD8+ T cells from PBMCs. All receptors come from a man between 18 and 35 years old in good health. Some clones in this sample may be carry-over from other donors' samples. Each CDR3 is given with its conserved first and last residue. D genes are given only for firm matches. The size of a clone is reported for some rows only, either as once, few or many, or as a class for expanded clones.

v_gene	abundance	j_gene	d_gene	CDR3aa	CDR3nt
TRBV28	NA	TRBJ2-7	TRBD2	CASSSPRTSGNYEQYF	TGTGCCAGCAGTTCCCCCCGGACTAGCGGTAACTACGAGCAGTACTTC
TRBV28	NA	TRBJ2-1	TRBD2	CASRWTSGSNEQFF	TGTGCCAGCAGGTGGACTAGCGGGAGCAATGAGCAGTTCTTC
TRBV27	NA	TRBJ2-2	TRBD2	CASSSPSGRAIGELFF	TGTGCCAGCAGTTCCCCTAGCGGGAGGGCCATCGGGGAGCTGTTTTTT
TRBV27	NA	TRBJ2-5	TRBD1	CASRDRGEETQYF	TGTGCCAGCAGGGACAGGGGTGAAGAGACCCAGTACTTC
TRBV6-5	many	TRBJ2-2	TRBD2	CASRAGTTHTGELFF	TGTGCCAGCAGGGCCGGGACTACCCACACCGGGGAGCTGTTTTTT
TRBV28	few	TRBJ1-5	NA	CASTAFTGSSNQPQHF	TGTGCCAGCACCGCATTCACAGGCAGTAGCAATCAGCCCCAGCATTTT
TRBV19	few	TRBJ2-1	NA	CASSGTEYNEQFF	TGTGCCAGTAGTGGGACGGAATACAATGAGCAGTTCTTC
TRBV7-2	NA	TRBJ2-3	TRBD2	CASSSGLGPDTQYF	TGTGCCAGCAGCTCGGGACTAGGCCCAGATACGCAGTATTTT
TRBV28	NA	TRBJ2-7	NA	CASSSTVYDEQYF	TGTGCCAGCAGTTCCACAGTGTACGACGAGCAGTACTTC
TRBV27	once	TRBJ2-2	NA	CASSLRNTGELFF	TGTGCCAGCAGTCTCCGTAACACCGGGGAGCTGTTTTTT
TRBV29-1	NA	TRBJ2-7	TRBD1	CSGGQGRKYEQYF	TGCAGCGGGGGACAGGGTCGTAAGTACGAGCAGTACTTC
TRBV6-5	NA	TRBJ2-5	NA	CASSYSLGAGETQYF	TGTGCCAGCAGTTACTCGCTGGGGGCAGGGGAGACCCAGTACTTC
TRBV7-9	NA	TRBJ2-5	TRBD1	CASSHRTGVEETQYF	TGTGCCAGCAGCCATCGGACAGGGGTTGAGGAGACCCAGTACTTC
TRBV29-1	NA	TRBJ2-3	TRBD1	CSVKEGAGRTDTQYF	TGCAGCGTTAAAGAGGGGGCCGGCCGCACAGATACGCAGTATTTT
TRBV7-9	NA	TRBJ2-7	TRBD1	CASSSTGGAYEQYF	TGTGCCAGCAGCTCGACAGGGGGGGCCTACGAGCAGTACTTC
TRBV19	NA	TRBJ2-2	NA	CASSSGTGELFF	TGTGCCAGTAGCAGTGGCACCGGGGAGCTGTTTTTT
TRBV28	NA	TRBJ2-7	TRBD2	CASSPGTSFSYEQYF	TGTGCCAGCAGTCCCGGGACTAGCTTTTCTTACGAGCAGTACTTC
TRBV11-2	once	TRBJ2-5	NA	CASSTTLQYQETQYF	TGTGCCAGCAGCACAACATTACAGTACCAAGAGACCCAGTACTTC
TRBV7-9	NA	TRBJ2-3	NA	CASSSPQGGGPDTQYF	TGTGCCAGCAGCAGTCCCCAAGGTGGGGGCCCAGATACGCAGTATTTT
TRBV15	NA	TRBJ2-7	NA	CATSSQVSTPLEQYF	TGTGCCACCAGCAGCCAAGTCTCGACGCCCCTCGAGCAGTACTTC
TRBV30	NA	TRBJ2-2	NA	CASQQGYTGELFF	TGTGCCTCCCAACAGGGTTACACCGGGGAGCTGTTTTTT
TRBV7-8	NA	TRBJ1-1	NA	CASSRKGDSFMNTEAFF	TGTGCCAGCAGCCGAAAAGGCGACAGTTTTATGAACACTGAAGCTTTCTTT
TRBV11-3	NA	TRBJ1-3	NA	CASSYSSGNTIYF	TGTGCCAGCAGCTATAGCTCTGGAAACACCATATATTTT
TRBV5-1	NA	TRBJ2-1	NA	CASSSAGTYNEQFF	TGCGCCAGCAGCTCGGCGGGAACCTACAATGAGCAGTTCTTC
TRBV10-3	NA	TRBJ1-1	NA	CAISAGGRMNTEAFF	TGTGCCATCAGTGCCGGGGGGCGGATGAACACTGAAGCTTTCTTT
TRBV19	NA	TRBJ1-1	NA	CASSIDMDERGLGDTEAFF	TGTGCCAGTAGTATAGATATGGATGAGAGAGGCCTCGGGGACACTGAAGCTTTCTTT
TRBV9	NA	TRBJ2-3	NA	CASSVGKDTQYF	TGTGCCAGCAGCGTTGGGAAAGATACGCAGTATTTT
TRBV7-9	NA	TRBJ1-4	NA	CASSLDAEKLFF	TGTGCCAGCAGCTTAGATGCCGAAAAACTGTTTTTT
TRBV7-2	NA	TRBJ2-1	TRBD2	CASSLVMERGYNEQFF	TGTGCCAGCAGCTTAGTTATGGAGCGGGGATACAATGAGCAGTTCTTC
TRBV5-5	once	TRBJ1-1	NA	CASSRLLPVNTEAFF	TGTGCCAGCAGCCGGTTATTACCAGTGAACACTGAAGCTTTCTTT
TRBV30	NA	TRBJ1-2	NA	CAWSDRGMRGGYTF	TGTGCCTGGAGTGATAGGGGAATGAGGGGTGGCTACACCTTC
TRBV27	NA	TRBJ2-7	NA	CASSPVFGSYEQYF	TGTGCCAGCAGTCCCGTCTTTGGATCCTACGAGCAGTACTTC
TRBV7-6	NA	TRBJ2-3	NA	CASSFQADTQYF	TGTGCCAGCAGCTTTCAGGCAGATACGCAGTATTTT
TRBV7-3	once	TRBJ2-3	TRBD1	CASSPTLRDRERDTQYF	TGTGCCAGCAGCCCCACTTTGCGGGACAGGGAGAGGGATACGCAGTATTTT